Below, 6 T cell receptor beta chains from the same sample are listed, as sequenced in a study of radiotherapy plus CTLA-4 blockade in lung cancer. The table came from immunoSEQ multiplex PCR; TCRdb's copy has only in-frame clones and leaves some out. The profile shows some 78,000 clones, around 85% of them singletons. Sequencing was performed on peripheral blood, taken from a patient treated with radiotherapy plus ipilimumab. These receptors were taken from a human donor with non-small cell lung cancer who had a partial response to radiotherapy plus ipilimumab.

This clone showed up just once. The chain is built from TRBV20-1 and TRBJ2-2; D perhaps matches TRBD1 (6 bases). Germline values: CDR1 DFQATT, CDR2 SNEGSKA (reference sequence). This CDR3 contains 11 residues. V was pared by 6 bases and J by 10 bases, with 12 bases between. CDR3 in amino acids: CSASTGLELFF. The CDR3 nucleotides are TGCAGTGCCTCCACAGGGCTGGAGCTGTTTTTT.

The V and J genes are TRBV5-1 and TRBJ2-1; D ambiguous. The germline V gene has CDR1 SGHRS and CDR2 YFSETQ. V was trimmed by 7 bases and J by 1 base, leaving 12 bases between them. The CDR3 is made up of 14 amino acids. Here the CDR3 reads CASRPGVSYNEQFF. In nucleotides, the CDR3 is TGCGCCAGCCGCCCCGGAGTGTCCTACAATGAGCAGTTCTTC.

This chain links TRBV5-6 with TRBJ2-5; 8 bases are shared with TRBD2. The CDR3 is 15 residues long. The germline gives CDR1 SGHDT, CDR2 YYEEEE. V trimming: 5 bases; J trimming: 4 bases; junction bases outside the gene matches: 10. The CDR3 DNA is TGTGCCAGCAGGGAGGCCGGGAGGGGGAGAGAGACCCAGTACTTC. Translating it yields CASREAGRGRETQYF.

The chain employs TRBV4-2 and TRBJ2-2; 8 bases fit TRBD2. Germline values: CDR1 LGHNA, CDR2 YNFKEQ. The CDR3 totals 17 residues. V lost 0 bases to trimming and J lost 7 bases; unmatched junction nucleotides: 10. CDR3 in amino acids: CASSQEGGTRGDGELFF. CDR3 bases: TGTGCCAGCAGCCAAGAGGGTGGTACGCGGGGGGACGGGGAGCTGTTTTTT.

The chain combines TRBV7-2 with TRBJ2-7; tentatively, D is TRBD2 (5 bases). The CDR3 loop spans 13 amino acids. Germline CDR1 is SGHTA and CDR2 is FQGNSA. V was shortened by 3 bases and J by 4 bases, with 10 bases between the two germline ends. The CDR3 protein is CASSFVGAYEQYV. CDR3 nucleotides: TGTGCCAGCAGCTTCGTGGGAGCGTACGAGCAGTACGTC.

The chain carries TRBV18 and TRBJ2-7; 9 bases are shared with TRBD1. CDR3 length: 15 amino acids. Germline assignment: CDR1 KGHSH and CDR2 LQKENI. V was pared by 6 bases and J by 1 base, with 7 bases of the junction left unmatched. The chain's CDR3 is CASSPGTGRSYEQYF. CDR3 DNA sequence: TGTGCCAGCTCCCCCGGGACAGGGCGTTCCTACGAGCAGTACTTC.